This T cell receptor beta chain derives from a study of glioma-infiltrating T cells. With V trimmed by 10 bases and J by 1 base, 6 bases remained unmatched. Germline V gives CDR1 SNHLY, CDR2 FYNNEI. The CDR3 is 13 amino acids. The iRepertoire nested amplicon-rescue multiplex PCR amplified TCR alpha and beta CDR3s from RNA. TCRdb re-called the multiplex PCR reads with MiXCR, one entry per CDR3 protein. The sample gives roughly 120,000 distinct CDR3 sequences, roughly 24% of which show up once; 12% to 15% is in the top ten. This clonotype was counted a single time. A much larger clone lies one base from this, so it may be a read error.

The chain has TRBV2 and TRBJ1-1; TRBD1 matches 7 bases. This clonotype was sampled from a human donor with low-grade glioma or glioblastoma, undergoing nonglioma brain surgery, or in good health (not recorded which). Material: glioma tissue, nonneoplastic brain tissue, or PBMCs (not recorded which). The DNA of the CDR3 is TGTGCCAACAGAGGGACAGAGAACACTGAAGCTTTCTTT. Amino acids: CANRGTENTEAFF.